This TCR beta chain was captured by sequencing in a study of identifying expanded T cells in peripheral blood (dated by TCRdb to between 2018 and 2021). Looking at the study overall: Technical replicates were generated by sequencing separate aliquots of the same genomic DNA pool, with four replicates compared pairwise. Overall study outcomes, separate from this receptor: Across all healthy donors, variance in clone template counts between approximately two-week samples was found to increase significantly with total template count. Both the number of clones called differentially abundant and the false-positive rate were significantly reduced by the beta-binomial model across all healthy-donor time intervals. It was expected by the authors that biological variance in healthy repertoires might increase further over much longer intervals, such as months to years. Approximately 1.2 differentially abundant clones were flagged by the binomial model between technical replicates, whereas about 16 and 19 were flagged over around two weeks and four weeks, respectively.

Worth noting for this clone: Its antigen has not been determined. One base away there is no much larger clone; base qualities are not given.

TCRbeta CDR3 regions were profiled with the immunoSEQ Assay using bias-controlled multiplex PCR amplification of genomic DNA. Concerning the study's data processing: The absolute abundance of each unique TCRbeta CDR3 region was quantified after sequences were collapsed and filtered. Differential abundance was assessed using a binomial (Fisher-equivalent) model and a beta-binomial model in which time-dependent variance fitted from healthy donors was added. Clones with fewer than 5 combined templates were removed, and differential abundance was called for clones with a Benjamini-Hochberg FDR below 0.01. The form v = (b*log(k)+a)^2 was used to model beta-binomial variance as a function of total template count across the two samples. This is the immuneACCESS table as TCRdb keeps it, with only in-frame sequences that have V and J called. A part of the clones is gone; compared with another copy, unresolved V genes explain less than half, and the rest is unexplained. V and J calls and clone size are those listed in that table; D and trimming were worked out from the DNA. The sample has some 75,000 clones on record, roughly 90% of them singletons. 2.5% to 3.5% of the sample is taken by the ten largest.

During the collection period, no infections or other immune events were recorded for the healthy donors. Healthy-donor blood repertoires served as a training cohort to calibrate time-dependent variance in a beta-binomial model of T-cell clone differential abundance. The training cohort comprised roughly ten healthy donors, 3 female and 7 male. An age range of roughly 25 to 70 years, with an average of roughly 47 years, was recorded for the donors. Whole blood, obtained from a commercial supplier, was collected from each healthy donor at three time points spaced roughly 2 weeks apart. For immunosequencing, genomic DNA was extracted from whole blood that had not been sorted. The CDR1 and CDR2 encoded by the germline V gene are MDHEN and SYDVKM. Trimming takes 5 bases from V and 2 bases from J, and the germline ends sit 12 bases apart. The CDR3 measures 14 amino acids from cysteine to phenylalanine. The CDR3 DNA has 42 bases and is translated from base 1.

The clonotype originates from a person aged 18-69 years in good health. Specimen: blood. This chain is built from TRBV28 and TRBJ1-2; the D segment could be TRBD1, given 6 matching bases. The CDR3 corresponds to CASSPNGQNYGYTF. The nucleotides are TGTGCCAGCAGTCCGAATGGACAGAACTATGGCTACACCTTC.